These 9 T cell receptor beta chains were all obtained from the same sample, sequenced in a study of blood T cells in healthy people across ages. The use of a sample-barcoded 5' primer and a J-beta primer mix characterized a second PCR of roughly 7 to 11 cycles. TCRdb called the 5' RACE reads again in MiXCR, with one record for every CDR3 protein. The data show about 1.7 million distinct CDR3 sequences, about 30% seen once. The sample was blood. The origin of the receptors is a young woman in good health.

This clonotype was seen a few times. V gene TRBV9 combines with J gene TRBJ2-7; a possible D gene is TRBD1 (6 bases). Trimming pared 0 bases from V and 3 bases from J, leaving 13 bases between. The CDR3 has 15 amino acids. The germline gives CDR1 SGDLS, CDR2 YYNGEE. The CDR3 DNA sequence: TGTGCCAGCAGCGTAGGGGAGACAGGCCGCTACGAGCAGTACTTC. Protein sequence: CASSVGETGRYEQYF.

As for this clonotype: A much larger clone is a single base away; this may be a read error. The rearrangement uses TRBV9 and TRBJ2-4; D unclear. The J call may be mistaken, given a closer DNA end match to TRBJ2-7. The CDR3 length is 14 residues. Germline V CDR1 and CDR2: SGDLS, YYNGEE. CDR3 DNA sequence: TGTGCCAGCAACGTAGTCCCCTGGGAAGGCGAGCAGTACTTC. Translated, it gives CASNVVPWEGEQYF.

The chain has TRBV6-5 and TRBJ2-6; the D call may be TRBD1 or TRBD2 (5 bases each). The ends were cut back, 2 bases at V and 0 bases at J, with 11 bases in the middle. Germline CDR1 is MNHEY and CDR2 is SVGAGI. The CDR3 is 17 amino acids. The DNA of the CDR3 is TGTGCCAGCAGTTACCGGGACGGATCCTCTGGGGCCAACGTCCTGACTTTC. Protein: CASSYRDGSSGANVLTF.

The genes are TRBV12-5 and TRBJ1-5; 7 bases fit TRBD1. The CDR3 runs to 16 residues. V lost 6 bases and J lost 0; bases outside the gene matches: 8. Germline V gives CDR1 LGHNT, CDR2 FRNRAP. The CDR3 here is CASGTPGQDSNQPQHF. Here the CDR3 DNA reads TGTGCTAGTGGGACTCCAGGACAGGATAGCAATCAGCCCCAGCATTTT.

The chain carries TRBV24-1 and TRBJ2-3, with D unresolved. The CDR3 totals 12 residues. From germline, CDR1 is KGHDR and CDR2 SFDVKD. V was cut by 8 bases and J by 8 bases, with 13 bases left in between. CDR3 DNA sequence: TGTGCCACCAAGAACGTGGAAGGTACGCAGTATTTT. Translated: CATKNVEGTQYF.

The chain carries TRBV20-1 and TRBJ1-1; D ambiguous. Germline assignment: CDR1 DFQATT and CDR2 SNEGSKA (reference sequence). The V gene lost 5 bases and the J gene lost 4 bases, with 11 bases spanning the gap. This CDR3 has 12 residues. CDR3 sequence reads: CSAWTAGTEAFF. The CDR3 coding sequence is TGCAGTGCTTGGACGGCGGGCACTGAAGCTTTCTTT.

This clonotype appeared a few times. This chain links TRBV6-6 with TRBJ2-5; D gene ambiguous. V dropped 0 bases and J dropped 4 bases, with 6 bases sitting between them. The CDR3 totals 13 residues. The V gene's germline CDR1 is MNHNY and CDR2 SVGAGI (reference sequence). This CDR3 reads CASSYSATETQYF. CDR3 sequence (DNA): TGTGCCAGCAGTTACTCGGCCACAGAGACCCAGTACTTC.

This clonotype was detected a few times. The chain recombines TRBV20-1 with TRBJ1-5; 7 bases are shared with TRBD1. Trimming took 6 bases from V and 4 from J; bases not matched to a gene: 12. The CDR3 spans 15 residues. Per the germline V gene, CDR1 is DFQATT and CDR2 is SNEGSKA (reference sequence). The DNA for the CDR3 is TGCAGTGCGCGATCAGGGGGGGTAGGTAATCAGCCCCAGCATTTT. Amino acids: CSARSGGVGNQPQHF.

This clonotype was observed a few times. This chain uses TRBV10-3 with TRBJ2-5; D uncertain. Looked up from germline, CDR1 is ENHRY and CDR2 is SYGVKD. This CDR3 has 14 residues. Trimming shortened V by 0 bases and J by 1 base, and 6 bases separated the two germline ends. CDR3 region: CAISESTSQETQYF. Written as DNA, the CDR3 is TGTGCCATCAGTGAGTCTACAAGCCAAGAGACCCAGTACTTC.